This TCR beta chain comes out of a study of fetal regulatory T cell absence and autoimmunity (dated by TCRdb to 2017 to 2019). As for the study more broadly: The IPEX patients showed exocrine pancreas autoimmunity in the absence of clinical diabetes. Results and caveats for the whole study, not just this receptor: Compared with cord blood, the pancreas TCR compartment showed significant oligoclonal enrichment, and some top clones were enriched more than 85-fold. TRB gene family usage was broadly similar between cord blood and pancreas, resembling published neonatal and adult repertoires. The oligoclonal enrichment was interpreted as support for antigen-driven autoimmunity occurring in the pancreas before birth in IPEX syndrome.

Repertoire sequencing was done on genomic DNA taken from frozen pancreas tissue. The DNeasy Blood and Tissue Kit was used to extract about 1.8-3.3 ug of genomic DNA from umbilical cord blood or frozen pancreas. For this chain, trimming is 5 bases at the V end and 3 bases at the J end, and the number of junction bases without a gene match is 7. CDR1 SGHTA and CDR2 FQGNSA are derived from the germline V gene. The CDR3 covers 14 residues, taking in both the cysteine and the phenylalanine. Only the CDR3 DNA stays, 42 bases, in frame from base 1. TCRbeta CDR3 regions were amplified and barcoded by two-step multiplex PCR on the immunoSEQ human TCRbeta survey platform. Illumina instruments were used to sequence the libraries, and IgH from the same samples was sequenced in parallel. As for the original processing: Raw reads were filtered against IMGT V, D, J definitions and were binned using a nearest-neighbor algorithm so that PCR and sequencing errors were removed. A clone was defined by an identical nucleotide sequence, and differential abundance between tissues was tested with a Fisher exact test for each clone at a pFDR threshold of p<0.01. Clones with frequencies too low for statistical inference were excluded by a minimum inclusion filter of 10 in either sample. Pairwise clonal comparisons used the immunoSEQ Analyzer, and gene family usage was assessed with IMGT tools. In TCRdb, the immuneACCESS table is reduced to in-frame sequences with V and J assigned. These tables do not hold every clone; where another copy was compared, an unresolved V gene accounts for under half, and the others remain unexplained. V and J calls and clone size are those listed in that table; D and trimming were worked out from the DNA. In all, the sample holds more than 85,000 clones, and 72% of those were seen once. Roughly 2% of the sample lies in the top ten.

Comments on this clone: The antigen this receptor binds is unknown. Base qualities are missing; no much larger clone stands one base away.

Input material: pancreas tissue. The source of this sequence is a male donor with IPEX syndrome. The V gene is TRBV7-2 and the J gene is TRBJ2-7, and 7 junction bases match TRBD2. The CDR3 is CASSERDVVYEQYF. At the DNA level, the sequence is TGTGCCAGCAGCGAGCGGGATGTGGTCTACGAGCAGTACTTC.